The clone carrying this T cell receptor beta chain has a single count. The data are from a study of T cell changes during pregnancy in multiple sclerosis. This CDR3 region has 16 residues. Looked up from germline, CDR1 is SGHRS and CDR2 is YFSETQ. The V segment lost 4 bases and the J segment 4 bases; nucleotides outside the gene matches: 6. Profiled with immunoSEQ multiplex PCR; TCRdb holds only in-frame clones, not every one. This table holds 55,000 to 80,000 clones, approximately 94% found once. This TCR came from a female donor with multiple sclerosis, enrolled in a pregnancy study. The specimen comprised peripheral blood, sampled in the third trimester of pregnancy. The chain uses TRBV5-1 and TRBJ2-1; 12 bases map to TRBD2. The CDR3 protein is CASSQTLAGGYNEQFF. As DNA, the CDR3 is TGCGCCAGCAGCCAAACACTAGCGGGGGGTTACAATGAGCAGTTCTTC.